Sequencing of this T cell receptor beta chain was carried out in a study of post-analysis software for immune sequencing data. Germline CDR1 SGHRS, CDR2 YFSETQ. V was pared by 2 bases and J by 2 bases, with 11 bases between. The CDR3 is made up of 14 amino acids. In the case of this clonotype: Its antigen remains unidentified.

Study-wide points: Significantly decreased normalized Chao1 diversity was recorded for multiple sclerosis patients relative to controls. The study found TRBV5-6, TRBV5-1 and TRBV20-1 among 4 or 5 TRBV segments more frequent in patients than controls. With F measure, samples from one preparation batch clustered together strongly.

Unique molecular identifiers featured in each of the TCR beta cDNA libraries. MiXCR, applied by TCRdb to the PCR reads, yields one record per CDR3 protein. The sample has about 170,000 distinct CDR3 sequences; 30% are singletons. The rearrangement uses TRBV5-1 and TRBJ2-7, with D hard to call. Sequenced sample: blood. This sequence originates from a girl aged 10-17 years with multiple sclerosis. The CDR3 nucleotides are TGCGCCAGCAGCTTTGGTGGCCTGGCCTACGAGCAGTACTTC. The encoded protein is CASSFGGLAYEQYF.